Included here is one T cell receptor beta chain sequence, with context. The sample comes from a study of T cells expressing NK-cell markers. In germline, CDR1 is MGHDK, CDR2 SYGVNS. CDR3 length: 15 amino acids. A 5'RACE template switching approach incorporating UMIs was used to make TCR beta cDNA. TCRdb reworked the 5' RACE reads into one entry per CDR3 protein, no DNA. The specimen's table records about 540,000 distinct CDR3 sequences. The chain employs TRBV25-1 and TRBJ2-1. This receptor was taken from a man aged 18 to 30 in good health. Specimen: blood T cells: a sorted CD56 or NKG2C T cell subset, CD4+ or CD8+ T cells, or bulk PBMC T cells (not recorded which). The CDR3 sequence is CASSNSGRAYNEQFF. The variable domain in full, completed from reference TRBV25-1 and TRBJ2-1, reads EADIYQTPRYLVIGTGKKITLECSQTMGHDKMYWYQQDPGMELHLIHYSYGVNSTEKGDLSSESTVSRIRTEHFPLTLESARPSHTSQYLCASSNSGRAYNEQFFGPGTRLTVL.